Described below is a single TCR beta chain sequence and its context. This CDR3 is built from 16 residues. The V gene's germline CDR1 is SGHAT and CDR2 FQNNGV. The ends lost 5 bases at V and 0 bases at J; junction bases unmatched: 7. The data originate from a study of blood T cells in healthy people across ages. Using a J-beta primer mix together with a sample-barcoded 5' primer, a second PCR was run for roughly 7 to 11 cycles. TCRdb called the 5' RACE reads again in MiXCR, with one record for every CDR3 protein. Among a few hundred thousand distinct CDR3 sequences listed, roughly half were seen once. The genes are TRBV11-2 and TRBJ2-5, with TRBD1 identical over 9 bases. This sequence was found in a man between 60 and 75 years old in good health. Sequencing used blood. CDR3 loop: CASSQGTGLYQETQYF. The CDR3, as DNA: TGTGCCAGCAGCCAAGGGACAGGGCTATACCAAGAGACCCAGTACTTC.